What follows is one T cell receptor (beta chain) and its context. The data were obtained in a study of CD8+ T cells in alopecia areata. Following extraction, RNA underwent reverse transcription to cDNA, which served as the sequencing template. Produced via immunoSEQ multiplex PCR; TCRdb's table is partial and in-frame only. The sample gives about 220,000 clones, 50% to 60% of which show up once; 1.6% is in the top ten. Treatment of the sample: oral pan-JAK inhibitor, 5-10 mg twice daily. The CDR3 consists of 12 residues. CDR1 is SQVTM, CDR2 ANQGSEA, per germline. Trimming took 3 bases from V and 6 from J, leaving 8 bases between them.

Material: CD4+ T cells sorted from blood, obtained at week 4, from a patient treated with tofacitinib. The V gene is TRBV29-1, the J gene TRBJ2-2; D is perhaps TRBD1 (6 bases). This TCR derives from a human donor with alopecia areata. The CDR3 DNA is TGCAGCGTTGAGGGACACGCCGGGGAGCTGTTTTTT. It codes for CSVEGHAGELFF.